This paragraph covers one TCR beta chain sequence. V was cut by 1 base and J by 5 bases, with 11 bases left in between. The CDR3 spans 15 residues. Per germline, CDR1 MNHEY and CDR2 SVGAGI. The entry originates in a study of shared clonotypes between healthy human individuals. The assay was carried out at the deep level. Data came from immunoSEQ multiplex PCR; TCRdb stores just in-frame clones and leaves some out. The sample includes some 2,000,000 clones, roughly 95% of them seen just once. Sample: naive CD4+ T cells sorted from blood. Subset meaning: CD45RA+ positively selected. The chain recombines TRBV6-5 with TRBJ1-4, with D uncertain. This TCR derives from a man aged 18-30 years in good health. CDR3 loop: CASSYWATGNEKLFF. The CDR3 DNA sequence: TGTGCCAGCAGTTACTGGGCTACGGGGAATGAAAAACTGTTTTTT.